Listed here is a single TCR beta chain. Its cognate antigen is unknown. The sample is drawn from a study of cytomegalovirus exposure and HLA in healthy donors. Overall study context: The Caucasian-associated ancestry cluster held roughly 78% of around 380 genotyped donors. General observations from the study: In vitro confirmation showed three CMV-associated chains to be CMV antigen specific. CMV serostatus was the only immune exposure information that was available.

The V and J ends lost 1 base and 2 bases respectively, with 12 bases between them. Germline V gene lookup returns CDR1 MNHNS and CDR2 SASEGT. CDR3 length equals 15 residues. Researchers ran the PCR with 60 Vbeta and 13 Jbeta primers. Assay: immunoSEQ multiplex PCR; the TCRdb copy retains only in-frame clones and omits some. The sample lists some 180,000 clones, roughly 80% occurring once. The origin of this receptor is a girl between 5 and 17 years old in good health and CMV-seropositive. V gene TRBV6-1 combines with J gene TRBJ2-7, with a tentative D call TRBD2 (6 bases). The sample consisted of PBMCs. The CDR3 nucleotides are TGTGCCAGCAGTGAAGGCGGGGCCGGCGCCTACGAGCAGTACTTC. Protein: CASSEGGAGAYEQYF.